The T cell receptor beta chain under discussion was sequenced for a study of T cell repertoires in cytomegalovirus infection (dated by TCRdb to between 2017 and 2020). Concerning the study at large: Donor HLA type was relevant to the analysis, as public TCR beta signatures indicated carriage of CMV infection together with the matching HLA type.

The sample holds many counts of this clonotype. It has no known antigen specificity. No quality values exist for individual bases; no much larger clone is one base distant. This sample was sequenced with an Illumina HiSeq 1500. TCRdb trimmed the raw reads at Q25, called clones with MiXCR and kept productive beta chains. One record per CDR3 amino acid sequence lists the most common genes and DNA. The sample yields approximately 500,000 distinct CDR3 sequences; approximately 17% were counted once. The ten largest clones take up 20% to 30% of the sample. What the authors observed across the whole study: The ex vivo response was dominated by HLA-C-restricted CMV-specific TCR beta clonotypes, which also provided the single most frequent clonotype in two of eight donors. Carriers of CMV infection plus the relevant HLA type were discriminated by the cumulative frequency of public TCR beta family members in the study cohort and in an independent roughly 340-donor cohort.

From V the trimming removes 6 bases and from J it removes 2 bases, while the gene matches leave 8 bases of the junction unaccounted for. Reading the germline V gene gives CDR1 SQVTM and CDR2 ANQGSEA. Taken from cysteine to phenylalanine, the CDR3 has 15 residues. Only the CDR3 DNA stays, 45 bases, in frame from base 1. The chain couples TRBV29-1 to TRBJ1-2, with 11 junctional bases fitting TRBD1. The sample was CD8+ T cells from PBMCs. The origin of this receptor is a human donor in good health (CMV status not recorded). Some clones in this sample may be carry-over from other donors' samples. The CDR3 reads CSVAGQGALNYGYTF. The base sequence is TGCAGCGTAGCCGGACAGGGGGCGTTGAACTATGGCTACACCTTC.